A selection of T cell receptor beta chains follows, all from one sample in a study of T-cell reconstitution after alpha-beta-depleted transplantation in children. TCRdb processed the PCR reads anew with MiXCR; each CDR3 protein has one entry. The sample includes about 220,000 distinct CDR3 sequences, about 15% of them seen just once. This specimen was PBMCs, mostly from graft donor cells, taken 360 days after TCRalphabeta/CD19-depleted stem cell transplant. The receptor set was obtained from a male patient between 2 and 15 years old who had a stem cell transplant for acute lymphoblastic leukemia, so the T cells may come from the graft donor. The CDR3 runs from the conserved cysteine through the conserved F or W.

v_gene	j_gene	CDR3aa
TRBV7-2	TRBJ2-7	CASSLVDTGNHEQYF
TRBV7-2	TRBJ1-5	CASSFSEGNQPQHF
TRBV12-3/TRBV12-4	TRBJ1-3	CASRKAGNTIYF
TRBV7-9	TRBJ1-1	CASRIRGEAFF
TRBV29-1	TRBJ2-1	CSVCGEASFREQFF
TRBV11-2	TRBJ2-2	CASSLFPGTANTGELFF
TRBV5-1	TRBJ2-7	CASSQRTSGDSYEQYF
TRBV18	TRBJ2-5	CASSPATGGDRETQYF
TRBV12-3/TRBV12-4	TRBJ1-5	CASSPAYAPQPQHF
TRBV7-6	TRBJ2-1	CASTRGAEGNEQFF
TRBV7-2	TRBJ2-3	CASSLWQGGDTQYF
TRBV7-8	TRBJ2-5	CASSFLGGSGGPQETQYF
TRBV4-1	TRBJ2-6	CASSQDPGSSSGANVLTF
TRBV7-9	TRBJ1-1	CASSATRWGNTEPFF
TRBV5-1	TRBJ2-3	CASSRGESTDTQYF
TRBV7-6	TRBJ2-7	CASSLLRSEQYF
TRBV12-3/TRBV12-4	TRBJ1-1	CASSQTWGTAEAFF
TRBV29-1	TRBJ2-2	CSVEEGQITGELFF
TRBV12-3/TRBV12-4	TRBJ1-1	CASSPHRGQHTEAFF
TRBV6-2/TRBV6-3	TRBJ2-3	CASSYAIFGVDTQYF
TRBV12-3/TRBV12-4	TRBJ2-4	CASSLKEGEENIQYF
TRBV7-8	TRBJ1-1	CASSSTRALNTEAFF
TRBV5-5	TRBJ1-6	CASRQTTGLGPLHF
TRBV12-3/TRBV12-4	TRBJ2-1	CASSLGVAGGRYEVQFF
TRBV4-1	TRBJ1-1	CASSQEGVTEAFF
TRBV5-4	TRBJ2-5	CASSMDISAQETQYF
TRBV27	TRBJ2-5	CASSFGMTQYF
TRBV7-9	TRBJ1-2	CASSFKQYYGYTF
TRBV11-2	TRBJ2-7	CASSEGTYLYEQYF
TRBV7-3	TRBJ2-7	CASSSPGGQQYF
TRBV4-2	TRBJ2-3	CASSQVPAGPRTDTDTQYF
TRBV2	TRBJ1-5	CASSEDLFGGQPQHF
TRBV7-2	TRBJ2-1	CASRMVGTGGHNEQFF
TRBV5-6	TRBJ2-7	CASSSVERQGKTYEQYF
TRBV5-1	TRBJ2-3	CASSLARSRDTQYF
TRBV5-1	TRBJ1-1	CASSLGQFVMNTEAFF
TRBV6-5	TRBJ2-7	CATRTGGYEQYF
TRBV7-2	TRBJ2-7	CASSLVGGTSKEYEQYF
TRBV5-1	TRBJ1-2	CASSLGRNYGFTF
TRBV3-1	TRBJ2-3	CASSQAVARDTQYF
TRBV15	TRBJ2-7	CATSPPGLVSSEQYF
TRBV7-2	TRBJ2-7	CASSRAPGQGSYEQYF
TRBV6-5	TRBJ2-1	CASSYGTSSWNEQFF
TRBV29-1	TRBJ1-4	CSVEGGKGPTNEKLFF
TRBV4-2	TRBJ1-1	CATEQGSGMNTEAFF